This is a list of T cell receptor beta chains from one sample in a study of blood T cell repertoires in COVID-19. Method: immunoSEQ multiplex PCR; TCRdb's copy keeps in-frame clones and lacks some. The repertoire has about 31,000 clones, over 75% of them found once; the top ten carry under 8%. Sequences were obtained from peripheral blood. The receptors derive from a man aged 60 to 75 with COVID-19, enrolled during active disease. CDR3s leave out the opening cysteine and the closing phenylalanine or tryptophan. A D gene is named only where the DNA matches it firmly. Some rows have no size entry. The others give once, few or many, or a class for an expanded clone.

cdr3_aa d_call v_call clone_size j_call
ATSAPGGSNQPQH TRBD1 TRBV24-1 NA TRBJ1-5
ASSEGPTYEQY NA TRBV6-1 NA TRBJ2-7
ASTYRTSHSGANVLT NA TRBV23-1 NA TRBJ2-6
ASSLGPAAQY NA TRBV11-3 NA TRBJ2-5
ASSPDPGQGAYEQY TRBD1 TRBV11-2 NA TRBJ2-7
ASSPPQGNEQF TRBD1 TRBV18 few TRBJ2-1
ASRLQGTSSGYT TRBD1 TRBV13 NA TRBJ1-2
ASRRDNEKLF NA TRBV7-9 NA TRBJ1-4
AWNGGRATYNEQF TRBD2 TRBV30 NA TRBJ2-1
ASSVGAVNEQF NA TRBV9 NA TRBJ2-1
ASSTRQGASTGELF TRBD1 TRBV7-8 NA TRBJ2-2
ASSSRDRGVFYNEQF TRBD1 TRBV19 few TRBJ2-1
ASSTSGTGVEGQY TRBD1 TRBV19 NA TRBJ2-7
AWGTPGGTQY NA TRBV30 few TRBJ2-5
ASSGQGAPKEPQH TRBD1 TRBV6-4 NA TRBJ1-5
ASSRGGGNQPQH NA TRBV5-5 NA TRBJ1-5
ASSPRGQGEVYGYT TRBD1 TRBV11-3 NA TRBJ1-2
ASRSGQGNTEAF TRBD1 TRBV7-2 NA TRBJ1-1
ASSYRDSATNEKLF TRBD1 TRBV5-1 NA TRBJ1-4
ASSLAGSTNEKLF NA TRBV28 NA TRBJ1-4
AISDPLAEVRYNEQF TRBD2 TRBV10-3 NA TRBJ2-1
ASSLVGRVSSPLH NA TRBV11-2 once TRBJ1-6
AWSVLDREHT NA TRBV30 once TRBJ1-2
ASSQVGQGDTGELF TRBD1 TRBV4-3 NA TRBJ2-2
AIRPGLATYEQY NA TRBV28 NA TRBJ2-7
ASSSDRAEHYSGNTIY TRBD1 TRBV6-2/TRBV6-3 NA TRBJ1-3
ASSLGGGGPYNEQF TRBD2 TRBV7-8 medium-sized TRBJ2-1
ASRPAGTKNTGELF NA TRBV28 few TRBJ2-2
ASSLGNYEQY NA TRBV5-6 few TRBJ2-7
ASSDPAGGPREQY TRBD2 TRBV6-1 NA TRBJ2-7
ASSYGAEAF NA TRBV6-5 NA TRBJ1-1
ASSLALGGNTEAF NA TRBV5-1 once TRBJ1-1
ASSPQGSSYEQY NA TRBV4-1 NA TRBJ2-7
ASSTRTGLSETQY TRBD1 TRBV7-9 once TRBJ2-5
ASSSDSSYNEQF NA TRBV5-1 NA TRBJ2-1
ASSLWTSGRADTQY TRBD2 TRBV11-2 NA TRBJ2-3
ASSPPIAGDQETQY TRBD2 TRBV7-8 NA TRBJ2-5
ASVTDRVAGYT TRBD1 TRBV12-3/TRBV12-4 NA TRBJ1-2
ASRGTSGDTGELF TRBD2 TRBV7-9 NA TRBJ2-2
ASRSDRQVDEKLF NA TRBV7-9 NA TRBJ1-4
ASSQEGQGYSEQY TRBD1 TRBV3-1/TRBV3-2 few TRBJ2-7